The rows below give T cell receptor beta chains drawn from one sample of a study of cytomegalovirus exposure and HLA in healthy donors. Using immunoSEQ multiplex PCR, the repertoire was profiled, and TCRdb retains in-frame clones only, with some absent. The table lists some 110,000 clones, 76% of them singletons, with around 5% in the top ten. The sample consisted of PBMCs. Receptor source: a woman aged 18-29 years in good health and CMV-seropositive. Both conserved end residues are part of each CDR3. D genes are given only for firm matches. Part of the rows lack a size; the others show once, few, many or a class for expanded clones.

>TRBJ2-7|-|-|14|TRBV11-3
TGTGCCAGCAGCTTAGGTCAGGGTCCCTACGAGCAGTACTTC
CASSLGQGPYEQYF
>TRBJ2-1|few|-|13|TRBV27
TGTGCCAGCACCCGGCAGGGCTTCCATGAGCAGTTCTTC
CASTRQGFHEQFF
>TRBJ2-1|-|TRBD2|16|TRBV19
TGTGCCAGTAGCACCAGACTAGCGACCTCCTACAATGAGCAGTTCTTC
CASSTRLATSYNEQFF
>TRBJ2-1|-|-|15|TRBV7-3
TGTGCCAGCAGCCATAGCGGAAGCTCCTACAATGAGCAGTTCTTC
CASSHSGSSYNEQFF
>TRBJ2-3|-|-|14|TRBV18
TGTGCCAGCTCGGGGGCAGGGCCAGCAGATACGCAGTATTTT
CASSGAGPADTQYF
>TRBJ2-1|-|TRBD1|14|TRBV10-1
TGCGCCAGCAGTGAGTCTGGGACAGACAATGAGCAGTTCTTC
CASSESGTDNEQFF
>TRBJ2-2|-|TRBD2|17|TRBV29-1
TGCAGCGTTGAAGATCCGGCTAGCGGGAGAGGTGGCGGGGAGCTGTTTTTT
CSVEDPASGRGGGELFF
>TRBJ2-2|-|TRBD2|15|TRBV9
TGTGCCAGCAGCGTAGGCGGGAGCGATACCGGGGAGCTGTTTTTT
CASSVGGSDTGELFF
>TRBJ2-6|-|-|16|TRBV28
TGTGCCAGCAGTTCGCCAGGCCGCCGGGGGGCCAACGTCCTGACTTTC
CASSSPGRRGANVLTF
>TRBJ2-3|-|TRBD1|15|TRBV27
TGTGCCAGCAGCGAGACAGGGGGAAGCACAGATACGCAGTATTTT
CASSETGGSTDTQYF
>TRBJ2-7|-|-|14|TRBV5-1
TGCGCCAGCAGCTTGTCCGGGGTTTCCTACGAGCAGTACTTC
CASSLSGVSYEQYF
>TRBJ1-5|-|-|13|TRBV5-1
TGCGCCAGCAGCCGGGCCGAGGGTCAGCCCCAGCATTTT
CASSRAEGQPQHF
>TRBJ2-7|-|TRBD1|15|TRBV15
TGTGCCACCAGCAGTCGGAACAGGGGGCAAGAAGAGCAGTACTTC
CATSSRNRGQEEQYF
>TRBJ2-3|-|-|11|TRBV7-9
TGTGCCAGCAGCTACTCAGATACGCAGTATTTT
CASSYSDTQYF
>TRBJ1-1|once|-|13|TRBV6-1
TGTGCCAGCAGGCCTCAGGAGAACACTGAAGCTTTCTTT
CASRPQENTEAFF
>TRBJ2-1|few|TRBD2|15|TRBV6-5
TGTGCCACAAACCCTCTAGCGGGGACCTACAATGAGCAGTTCTTC
CATNPLAGTYNEQFF
>TRBJ2-5|-|-|16|TRBV27
TGTGCCAGCAGTCCCCGACGAGGGGAGGACCGGGGGACCCAGTACTTC
CASSPRRGEDRGTQYF
>TRBJ2-5|-|TRBD1|16|TRBV4-2
TGTGCCAGCAGCCAAACAGGGGGCGCGTTGAGAGAGACCCAGTACTTC
CASSQTGGALRETQYF
>TRBJ1-2|-|-|15|TRBV6-5
TGTGCCAGCAGTTACTTGAACAGACCTAACTATGGCTACACCTTC
CASSYLNRPNYGYTF
>TRBJ2-3|once|TRBD2|18|TRBV30
TGTGCCTGGAGTGTCCGATCGGGACTAGCGGCTAGCACAGATACGCAGTATTTT
CAWSVRSGLAASTDTQYF
>TRBJ2-3|-|TRBD1|16|TRBV5-5
TGTGCCAGCAGTCGTCAAGGACAGGGGGGAACAGATACGCAGTATTTT
CASSRQGQGGTDTQYF
>TRBJ2-7|-|-|14|TRBV6-1
TGTGCCAGCAGTACCTACCTCAGCAGGGGCGAGCAGTACTTC
CASSTYLSRGEQYF
>TRBJ2-3|-|TRBD2|17|TRBV13
TGTGCCAGCAGCTTAGCCGCTAGCGGTAGGCAGACAGATACGCAGTATTTT
CASSLAASGRQTDTQYF
>TRBJ2-7|-|TRBD2|14|TRBV6-1
TGTGCCAGCAGTTTTAGCGGGAGCACCTACGAGCAGTACTTC
CASSFSGSTYEQYF
>TRBJ1-1|-|-|13|TRBV18
TGTGCCAGCTCAATCACAGGAAACACTGAAGCTTTCTTT
CASSITGNTEAFF
>TRBJ2-3|-|TRBD1|16|TRBV25-1
TGTGCCAGCAGTGACACCGGGACAGGGGTTGTAGATACGCAGTATTTT
CASSDTGTGVVDTQYF
>TRBJ1-1|-|-|15|TRBV5-6
TGTGCCAGCAGCTTGGTGGGGCGGACGGGTACTGAAGCTTTCTTT
CASSLVGRTGTEAFF
>TRBJ2-1|-|-|14|TRBV2
TGTGCCAGCAGTCGACAGGAAGCTAACAATGAGCAGTTCTTC
CASSRQEANNEQFF
>TRBJ1-1|-|-|15|TRBV5-4
TGTGCCAGCAGCTTGGGGGGAGCGTGGAACACTGAAGCTTTCTTT
CASSLGGAWNTEAFF
>TRBJ2-7|-|-|16|TRBV9
TGTGCCAGCAGCCCCCCCCTCAGGGATCGCTCCTACGAGCAGTACTTC
CASSPPLRDRSYEQYF
>TRBJ2-5|-|TRBD1|15|TRBV11-2
TGTGCCAGCAGCCCCGGACAGGGTTGGCGGGAGACCCAGTACTTC
CASSPGQGWRETQYF
>TRBJ2-1|-|-|15|TRBV4-1
TGCGCCAGCAGCCAAGACGGGAGCTCCTACAATGAGCAGTTCTTC
CASSQDGSSYNEQFF
>TRBJ2-5|-|TRBD2|15|TRBV5-4
TGTGCCAGCAGCTTGTCTCTAGCGGGGAAAGAGACCCAGTACTTC
CASSLSLAGKETQYF
>TRBJ2-1|-|-|14|TRBV28
TGTGCCAGCAGATCCCGGCGGGCCGGGGATGAGCAGTTCTTC
CASRSRRAGDEQFF
>TRBJ2-5|-|TRBD2|16|TRBV7-3
TGTGCCAGCAGCCCGACGGGACTAGCGGCTCAAGAGACCCAGTACTTC
CASSPTGLAAQETQYF
>TRBJ1-1|-|-|15|TRBV30
TGTGCCTGGAGAAGTGTGAGGACAGCCAACACTGAAGCTTTCTTT
CAWRSVRTANTEAFF
>TRBJ2-3|-|-|15|TRBV5-4
TGTGCCAGCAGCTTCGCGGGGGCCAGCACAGATACGCAGTATTTT
CASSFAGASTDTQYF
>TRBJ2-7|-|TRBD2|15|TRBV11-3
TGTGCCAGCAGCTTAGCTAGCGGGAACTCCTACGAGCAGTACTTC
CASSLASGNSYEQYF
>TRBJ2-7|-|TRBD1|15|TRBV11-2
TGTGCCAGCAGCTTGATACCGGGACAGGGTCACGAGCAGTACTTC
CASSLIPGQGHEQYF
>TRBJ2-7|few|TRBD2|16|TRBV6-1
TGTGCCAGCAGTGAAGCGTGGACTAGCGGGAGATACGAGCAGTACTTC
CASSEAWTSGRYEQYF
>TRBJ2-7|-|-|15|TRBV5-1
TGCGCCAGCAGCTTGGAAGACAGAGATTGGGCCGAGCAGTACTTC
CASSLEDRDWAEQYF
>TRBJ2-6|-|TRBD2|15|TRBV5-8
TGTGCCAGCAGCCGCCGGGGGGTTGGGGCCAACGTCCTGACTTTC
CASSRRGVGANVLTF
>TRBJ2-5|once|-|16|TRBV10-1
TGCGCCAGCAGTGAGTCGATGGGGCGGGGTCAAGAGACCCAGTACTTC
CASSESMGRGQETQYF
>TRBJ2-7|-|-|16|TRBV9
TGTGCCAGCAGCGTCGGGTCCGGGACTGGAACCTACGAGCAGTACTTC
CASSVGSGTGTYEQYF
>TRBJ1-2|-|-|14|TRBV29-1
TGCAGCGTTGAACAGGCGGGGAAGAACTATGGCTACACCTTC
CSVEQAGKNYGYTF
>TRBJ1-5|-|-|14|TRBV6-5
TGTGCCAGCAGCGCCGGCGGCAGCAATCAGCCCCAGCATTTT
CASSAGGSNQPQHF
>TRBJ2-3|-|TRBD2|18|TRBV13
TGTGCCAGCAGCTTGGGGAGCCTCGGGACTAGCGGCACAGATACGCAGTATTTT
CASSLGSLGTSGTDTQYF
>TRBJ2-7|few|-|16|TRBV7-9
TGTGCCAGCAGCTTAGTGGAGGCGGCCTGGTCCTACGAGCAGTACTTC
CASSLVEAAWSYEQYF
>TRBJ1-4|once|TRBD1|14|TRBV9
TGTGCCAGCAGCAAGGACAGGGCTAATGAAAAACTGTTTTTT
CASSKDRANEKLFF
>TRBJ1-5|few|TRBD1|15|TRBV30
TGTGCCTGGAGTGCGTATACAGGGGGTGGGCAGCCCCAGCATTTT
CAWSAYTGGGQPQHF
>TRBJ2-7|once|TRBD2|11|TRBV20-1
TGCAGTGCTAGCGGGAGGGGTGAGCAGTACTTC
CSASGRGEQYF
>TRBJ2-7|-|-|16|TRBV19
TGTGCCAGTAGAGGAGGAAGTGACCCCGCGGGCAACGAGCAGTACTTC
CASRGGSDPAGNEQYF
>TRBJ2-7|-|-|12|TRBV19
TGTGCCAGTAGTCCCGGGAACCACGAGCAGTACTTC
CASSPGNHEQYF
>TRBJ2-1|-|TRBD1|16|TRBV5-4
TGTGCCAGCAGCTGGTCGGGACAGAGCTCCTACAATGAGCAGTTCTTC
CASSWSGQSSYNEQFF
>TRBJ1-1|few|-|13|TRBV30
TGTGCCTGGAGTGTGTCTTTGAACACTGAAGCTTTCTTT
CAWSVSLNTEAFF
>TRBJ2-7|-|TRBD2|17|TRBV5-1
TGCGCCAGCAGCTTGGGGTTAATAGCGGGAGCATTGTACGAGCAGTACTTC
CASSLGLIAGALYEQYF
>TRBJ1-2|-|-|14|TRBV27
TGTGCCAGCTCCCAGCGATTTCCAAACTATGGCTACACCTTC
CASSQRFPNYGYTF
>TRBJ2-2|-|-|12|TRBV9
TGTGCTTCTGAAAGCTGGACCGGGGAGCTGTTTTTT
CASESWTGELFF
>TRBJ1-1|-|-|15|TRBV15
TGTGCCACCAGCAGTGGGGCGGGAATGAACACTGAAGCTTTCTTT
CATSSGAGMNTEAFF
>TRBJ1-1|once|-|14|TRBV29-1
TGCAGCGTTGTTACGAGGGGGATGAACACTGAAGCTTTCTTT
CSVVTRGMNTEAFF